This entry concerns a single T cell receptor (beta chain). Its antigen is as yet unknown. Assay used: immunoSEQ multiplex PCR; TCRdb lists only in-frame clones, some missing. The table includes some 110,000 clones, roughly 90% detected once. V dropped 2 bases and J dropped 4 bases, with 11 bases sitting between them. CDR3 size: 15 residues. Germline V gene lookup returns CDR1 MNHNS and CDR2 SASEGT. This sample is drawn from a study of graft-versus-host responses after intestinal transplantation. Study information: Anti-thymocyte globulin served as induction for all recipients, who then took tacrolimus and steroids for two to three years. Study results and caveats: The presence of high graft-versus-host to host-versus-graft clonal ratios in allografts characterized patients with graft-donor T cell macrochimerism. The marrow of recipients harbored GvH clones, and ileum or blood showed some of them first. An association linked early post-transplant HvG declines with peak circulating GvH clone levels.

The V call is TRBV6-1, the J call TRBJ2-2; D may be TRBD2 (6 bases). The sequencing here drew on unstimulated CD4+ T cells sorted from spleen or lymph node cells, taken before intestinal transplant. The TCR sequence derives from a human donor who received an intestinal transplant. CDR3 amino acids: CASSETRRGTGELFF. CDR3 nucleotides: TGTGCCAGCAGTGAAACCCGGAGGGGCACCGGGGAGCTGTTTTTT.